This T cell receptor (beta chain) was profiled in a study of shared clonotypes between healthy human individuals. Study-level findings and limits: What rarefaction showed was incomplete sorted-subset sequencing despite large depth.

Splitting of CD4+ cells produced CD45RA+ naive and CD45RA-negative memory subsets. In the original analysis: Sequence data from immunoSEQ were junction-only and lacked quality scores; consequently, filtering differed. Some clones are missing from TCRdb's copy, which holds only in-frame ones; the method was immunoSEQ multiplex PCR. The V and J calls and clone size were taken over from that table, and D and trimming were inferred from the DNA. The table shows about 610,000 clones, with more than 95% occurring only once. On this clone: Its antigen is as yet unknown.

CDR1 and CDR2 (germline): SNHLY, FYNNEI. V lost 7 bases, J lost 8 bases, and 20 bases lay in between. This CDR3 has 14 amino acids. Sequenced input: naive CD4+ T cells sorted from blood. Subset in this sample: CD45RA+ positively selected. The chain couples TRBV2 to TRBJ1-2; D possibly corresponds to TRBD1 (5 bases). This receptor was obtained from a woman aged 25 to 39 in good health. CDR3 nucleotide sequence: TGTGCCAGCACTCAGGACAATGTACCCCTGGGCTACACCTTC. It codes for CASTQDNVPLGYTF.